Listed below are T cell receptor beta chains from one sample, sequenced in a study of T cells in Graves' hyperthyroidism and ophthalmopathy. Each CDR3 protein is one row after TCRdb ran MiXCR on the multiplex PCR reads. The sample lists roughly 570,000 distinct CDR3 sequences; approximately 44% were seen once. Sequences were obtained from peripheral blood or thyroid tissue (not recorded which). The receptors were gathered from a woman aged 18 to 35 with Graves' hyperthyroidism. CDR3s include the opening cysteine and the closing phenylalanine or tryptophan.

V,CDR3
TRBV4-3,CASSQEWGAYEQYF
TRBV20-1,CSARVQGNTGANVLTF
TRBV2,CASSVWLSTDTQYF
TRBV24-1,CATSVGGLGNQPQHF
TRBV10-3,CVRPSDGPYEQYF
TRBV7-9,CASSGSVDEQYF
TRBV4-3,CASSQAPQGGTGELFF
TRBV4-1,CASSPHGVHYEQYF
TRBV6-6,CASSPVSPAGGTGELFF
TRBV24-1,CATSDLGGTGSYSNQPQHF
TRBV7-9,CASTQKGNSYEQYF
TRBV4-1,CASSQDLVSPYEQYF
TRBV29-1,CSVEPLSGNTIYF
TRBV7-2,CASSLGGSAYEQYF
TRBV7-2,CASSQGGMNTEAFF
TRBV2,CASSVNRGSGYEQYF
TRBV7-9,CASSRWTGIGETQYF
TRBV29-1,CSVEGVASGRAGGYEQYF
TRBV6-5,CATQDSDSYEQYF
TRBV7-9,CASSLAGGDGNTIYF
TRBV18,CASSSYREGTEAFF
TRBV7-6,CASSARDRVSPEAFF
TRBV20-1,CSARDERDLTGELFF
TRBV20-1,CSAREDRWDEQYF
TRBV9,CASTSSGELFF
TRBV5-1,CASSKGQGATGANVLTF
TRBV27,CASRSTGELFF
TRBV7-9,CASSVGQSDSAGNTIYF
TRBV7-9,CASRLQGGSQPQHF
TRBV19,CASSPAVDRVRTGANVLTF
TRBV19,CASLGAIYGYTF
TRBV20-1,CSASNRDRGRTNYGYTF
TRBV6-6,CASRYTREMGNTIYF
TRBV29-1,CTLGASGSGGANVLTF
TRBV20-1,CSARDRRKDGYTF
TRBV6-1,CASSQGEGYYGYTF
TRBV27,CASQSGTGYEQYF
TRBV6-1,CASSEEKGGSYEQYF
TRBV29-1,CSVEEGLGQGSQDTQYF
TRBV15,CATSRGPGGGQPQYF
TRBV7-3,CASSALAGGYNEQFF